These 18 T cell receptor beta chains were all obtained from the same sample, sequenced in a study of radiation and T cells in renal cell carcinoma. This table comes from immunoSEQ multiplex PCR, and its TCRdb copy is limited to in-frame clones, with some not included. Of 140,000 to 150,000 clones listed, 88% are singletons. Described time point: baseline pretreatment blood. Treatment described: 15 Gy SBRT to primary tumor, nephrectomy 4 weeks later. The sequencing here drew on blood, taken from a patient whose treatment included radiotherapy and nephrectomy. Receptors originate from a woman in her 70s with renal cell carcinoma.

The chain employs TRBV5-4 and TRBJ2-3; 12 bases match TRBD2. The CDR3 is 16 residues long. Germline loops: CDR1 SGHNT, CDR2 YYREEE (reference sequence). V lost 5 bases and J lost 2; bases outside the gene matches: 6. The CDR3 DNA is TGTGCCAGCAGTCCGACTAGCGGGGGAGTCACAGATACGCAGTATTTT. Protein sequence: CASSPTSGGVTDTQYF.

This chain links TRBV7-2 with TRBJ2-5; D not resolved. V was clipped by 6 bases and J by 5 bases, with 13 bases between them. The CDR3 loop spans 13 amino acids. Germline assignment: CDR1 SGHTA and CDR2 FQGNSA. CDR3 coding DNA: TGTGCCAGCAGTTCGTGGTTCGGGGAGACCCAGTACTTC. This encodes CASSSWFGETQYF.

J is TRBJ2-5 and V is TRBV6-5, with D unresolved. CDR3 length equals 14 residues. V was cut by 6 bases and J by 5 bases, with 16 bases left in between. Germline CDR1 MNHEY, CDR2 SVGAGI. The CDR3 sequence is CASSLDNNRETQYF. The CDR3 nucleotides are TGTGCCAGCAGCCTGGATAATAACCGGGAGACCCAGTACTTC.

The rearrangement links TRBV7-2 to TRBJ1-4; D gene unclear. This CDR3 is 13 amino acids long. Germline assignment: CDR1 SGHTA and CDR2 FQGNSA. The germline V and J ends were trimmed by 5 bases and 7 bases, with 11 bases remaining between them. CDR3 residues: CASSVKMGEKLFF. DNA of the CDR3: TGTGCCAGCAGCGTCAAGATGGGTGAAAAACTGTTTTTT.

J is TRBJ2-3 and V is TRBV7-8, with D possibly TRBD1 on 5 matching bases. Trimming took 2 bases from V and 0 from J, leaving 9 bases between them. Germline assignment: CDR1 SGHVS and CDR2 FQNEAQ. The CDR3 consists of 15 residues. As DNA, the CDR3 is TGTGCCAGCAGCTTAAGGGGCAGTAGCACAGATACGCAGTATTTT. Residues: CASSLRGSSTDTQYF.

The chain links TRBV5-1 to TRBJ2-7; 12 bases line up with TRBD2. J lost 4 bases, V lost 4 bases, and 3 bases had no gene match. Germline V gene data show CDR1 as SGHRS and CDR2 as YFSETQ. The CDR3 has 14 residues. The CDR3 DNA is TGCGCCAGCAGCCCTAGCGGGGGGGAGTACGAGCAGTACTTC. Translating it yields CASSPSGGEYEQYF. Based on the CDR3 plus reference TRBV5-1 and TRBJ2-7, the full variable domain is KAGVTQTPRYLIKTRGQQVTLSCSPISGHRSVSWYQQTPGQGLQFLFEYFSETQRNKGNFPGRFSGRQFSNSRSEMNVSTLELGDSALYLCASSPSGGEYEQYFGPGTRLTVT.

The chain couples TRBV11-3 to TRBJ2-5; 8 bases map to TRBD1. CDR1 and CDR2 (germline): SGHNT, YENEEA. Losses at the gene ends were 7 bases for V and 2 bases for J; bases not matched to a gene: 3. This CDR3 comprises 13 residues. CDR3: CASTTGDQETQYF. The CDR3 nucleotides are TGTGCCAGCACGACAGGGGATCAAGAGACCCAGTACTTC. The full variable domain, in which reference TRBV11-3 and TRBJ2-5 provide the parts outside the CDR3, is EAGVVQSPRYKIIEKKQPVAFWCNPISGHNTLYWYLQNLGQGPELLIRYENEEAVDDSQLPKDRFSAERLKGVDSTLKIQPAELGDSAVYLCASTTGDQETQYFGPGTRLLVL.

The chain carries TRBV19 and TRBJ1-4; TRBD1 aligns across 7 bases. The CDR3 totals 15 residues. The junction had 5 bases not matched to a gene; V was cut back by 3 bases and J by 4 bases. Germline loops: CDR1 LNHDA, CDR2 SQIVND (reference sequence). CDR3 nucleotide sequence: TGTGCCAGTAGTATCAAGGGGGCGATTAATGAAAAACTGTTTTTT. This codes for CASSIKGAINEKLFF. The whole variable domain, remainder taken from reference TRBV19 and TRBJ1-4, is DGGITQSPKYLFRKEGQNVTLSCEQNLNHDAMYWYRQDPGQGLRLIYYSQIVNDFQKGDIAEGYSVSREKKESFPLTVTSAQKNPTAFYLCASSIKGAINEKLFFGSGTQLSVL.

This chain links TRBV28 with TRBJ1-6; 8 positions agree with TRBD1. Germline V CDR1 and CDR2: MDHEN, SYDVKM. Unmatched junction bases numbered 8, after V lost 6 bases and J lost 7 bases. This CDR3 is 15 amino acids long. CDR3 sequence (DNA): TGTGCCAGCAGATACATTGACAGGGGAAATTCACCCCTCCACTTT. It yields the protein CASRYIDRGNSPLHF.

This clone was seen a few times. The rearrangement joins TRBV30 to TRBJ1-2; D remains unclear. The CDR3 consists of 13 residues. V was shortened by 0 bases and J by 5 bases, with 10 bases between the two germline ends. The germline gives CDR1 GTSNPN, CDR2 SVGIG (reference sequence). The CDR3, as DNA: TGTGCCTGGAGTGTACAAGGGAGATATGGCTACACCTTC. This translates into CAWSVQGRYGYTF.

The chain joins TRBV15 to TRBJ1-3; D perhaps matches TRBD1 (5 bases). The CDR3 sequence is 16 residues long. V lost 1 base and J 0 bases, leaving 10 bases between the germline ends. Germline-derived CDR1 and CDR2 are LNHNV and YYDKDF (reference sequence). The CDR3 nucleotides read TGTGCCACCAGCAGAGTGCAGGGATCCTCTGGAAACACCATATATTTT. It translates to CATSRVQGSSGNTIYF.

The V and J genes are TRBV27 and TRBJ2-2; D remains unclear. From germline, CDR1 is MNHEY and CDR2 SMNVEV (reference sequence). There are 16 residues in the CDR3. V lost 3 bases and J 7 bases, leaving 18 bases between the germline ends. Here the CDR3 DNA reads TGTGCCAGCAGTTTCCCCCAAGACTTGATAGGCGGGGAGCTGTTTTTT. It codes for CASSFPQDLIGGELFF.

This rearrangement joins TRBV6-5 to TRBJ1-2, with 11 nucleotides matching TRBD1. Losses at the gene ends were 4 bases for V and 3 bases for J; bases not matched to a gene: 4. Germline V gene lookup returns CDR1 MNHEY and CDR2 SVGAGI. CDR3 size: 15 residues. The CDR3 here is CASSSRTGGHYGYTF. The CDR3, as DNA: TGTGCCAGCAGTTCCCGGACAGGGGGCCACTATGGCTACACCTTC.

The chain recombines TRBV12-2 with TRBJ1-3; whether TRBD1, the table's D call, matches the DNA was not checked. TRBV12-2 is described as a pseudogene. This CDR3 has 15 residues. DNA for the CDR3: TGTGCAAGTCGCTTAGTAGGGGCGGTGAGAAACACCATATATTTT. Translation gives CASRLVGAVRNTIYF.

The chain uses TRBV2 and TRBJ1-1; a possible D gene is TRBD1 (6 bases). The germline CDR1 and CDR2 sequences are SNHLY and FYNNEI. This CDR3 has 14 amino acids. The V end was cut by 3 bases, the J end by 5 bases, with 13 bases between. The CDR3 DNA reads TGTGCCAGCAGTGATTTCAGGGGAGGGACTGAAGCTTTCTTT. It specifies CASSDFRGGTEAFF.

The rearrangement links TRBV6-1 to TRBJ2-1, with D perhaps matching TRBD2 (6 bases). CDR1 is MNHNS, CDR2 SASEGT, per germline. Trimming left V 11 bases short and J 1 base short, with 12 bases between. CDR3 size: 13 residues. The CDR3 DNA reads as TGTGCCTGTGACGGGGGTTCCTACAATGAGCAGTTCTTC. It is translated as CACDGGSYNEQFF.

The CDR3 sequence is CASSSGQEEKLFF. CDR3 sequence (DNA): TGTGCCAGCAGCAGTGGACAGGAGGAAAAACTGTTTTTT. The chain has TRBV7-8 and TRBJ1-4; 7 bases line up with TRBD1. The CDR3 covers 13 residues. Losses at the gene ends were 5 bases for V and 8 bases for J; bases not matched to a gene: 5. Germline values: CDR1 SGHVS, CDR2 FQNEAQ. The whole variable domain, filled in from reference TRBV7-8 and TRBJ1-4, reads GAGVSQSPRYKVAKRGQDVALRCDPISGHVSLFWYQQALGQGPEFLTYFQNEAQLDKSGLPSDRFFAERPEGSVSTLKIQRTQQEDSAVYLCASSSGQEEKLFFGSGTQLSVL.

The rearrangement joins TRBV18 to TRBJ1-4; tentative D call: TRBD1 (5 bases). The V end was cut by 3 bases, the J end by 4 bases, with 12 bases between. Germline CDR1 reads KGHSH; CDR2 reads LQKENI. The CDR3 length is 15 residues. In DNA form, the CDR3 reads TGTGCCAGCTCACCCCTACGGGGGGGTAATGAAAAACTGTTTTTT. Amino acids: CASSPLRGGNEKLFF.